These 23 T cell receptor beta chains were sequenced from one sample in a study of shared clonotypes between healthy human individuals (dated by TCRdb to the early 2020s). The library came from the immunoSEQ multiplex PCR assay. TCRdb's version of the immuneACCESS table is confined to in-frame rearrangements and falls short of the full clone set. An unresolved V gene accounts for under half of the shortfall where checked; the remainder is of unknown origin. This sample is represented by about 79,000 clones; over 55% of them were singletons. The ten biggest clones cover 51% of the sample. Source material: memory CD8+ T cells sorted from blood. The label giving this sample's cell subset or site can be read as: CD45RO+ cells pooled with CCR7-negative TemRA cells. The receptors shown here come from a man aged 25-40 years in good health.

The V call is TRBV28, the J call TRBJ2-7, with 7 bases that match TRBD2. The CDR3 length is 15 residues. CDR1 is MDHEN, CDR2 SYDVKM, per germline. V lost 0 bases and J lost 4; bases outside the gene matches: 6. CDR3 region: CASSLWREGLYEQYF. The CDR3 nucleotides are TGTGCCAGCAGTTTATGGAGGGAGGGCCTTTACGAGCAGTACTTC.

The rearrangement links TRBV29-1 to TRBJ2-5; 7 bases agree with TRBD2. CDR1 is SQVTM, CDR2 ANQGSEA, per germline. J gave up 2 bases and V 4 bases, and 4 bases lay outside the gene matches. The CDR3 spans 13 residues. The CDR3: CSVGTGGQETQYF. CDR3 in DNA: TGCAGCGTTGGGACGGGGGGACAAGAGACCCAGTACTTC.

V gene TRBV10-3 combines with J gene TRBJ2-1; D is perhaps TRBD2 (5 bases). The CDR3 spans 12 residues. Germline V CDR1 and CDR2: ENHRY, SYGVKD. Trimming cost V 7 bases and J 14 bases, with 18 bases left between them. CDR3 DNA sequence: TGTGCCATCACCGAAGACCGGGGTTACAAGTTCTTC. This encodes CAITEDRGYKFF.

Many counts were recorded for this clone. This sequence joins TRBV21-1 and TRBJ2-1. TRBV21-1 is flagged as a pseudogene. This CDR3 is built from 10 residues. The CDR3 DNA reads TGTGCCAGCAGCAAAAATGAGCAGTTCTTC. Amino acid sequence: CASSKNEQFF.

This clone was found a few times. J is TRBJ2-2 and V is TRBV29-1; maybe TRBD1 (6 bases). This CDR3 has 15 amino acids. V shed 4 bases and J shed 2 bases, with 14 bases lying between them. Germline loops: CDR1 SQVTM, CDR2 ANQGSEA. The CDR3 nucleotides read TGCAGCGTTGGTCTCGGACAGATCAACACCGGGGAGCTGTTTTTT. This translates into CSVGLGQINTGELFF.

This rearrangement joins TRBV5-1 to TRBJ2-5, with TRBD2 matching 12 bases. V shed 0 bases and J 0 bases; nucleotides not matched to a gene: 0. Germline V gene lookup returns CDR1 SGHRS and CDR2 YFSETQ. This CDR3 spans 16 amino acids. In DNA, the CDR3 is TGCGCCAGCAGCTTGGGACTAGCGGGGGACCAAGAGACCCAGTACTTC. Protein: CASSLGLAGDQETQYF.

This clone was seen many times. V and J are TRBV21-1 and TRBJ2-7; the D call in the table, TRBD2, was not verified against the DNA. TRBV21-1 is a documented pseudogene. The CDR3 loop spans 16 amino acids. CDR3 nucleotide sequence: TGTGCCAGCAGCCTATTACCGGGGGGTAATGACTACGAGCAGTACTTC. Translation gives CASSLLPGGNDYEQYF.

This clone was detected once. V usage is TRBV29-1 and J usage is TRBJ2-1, with D perhaps TRBD2 (6 bases). Trimming removed 6 bases from V and 11 bases from J, with 17 bases in between. CDR3 length equals 12 residues. Germline lookup yields CDR1 SQVTM and CDR2 ANQGSEA. DNA of the CDR3: TGCAGCGTCCCAAACCCCAGCGGGCAGCAGTTCTTC. Its protein is CSVPNPSGQQFF.

The chain is built from TRBV15 and TRBJ2-3, with a weak D call TRBD2 (5 bases). CDR3 length: 14 residues. Per the germline V gene, CDR1 is LNHNV and CDR2 is YYDKDF (reference sequence). The V gene lost 8 bases and the J gene lost 2 bases, with 14 bases spanning the gap. The CDR3 protein is CATGPGINTDTQYF. In DNA form, the CDR3 reads TGTGCCACCGGGCCGGGGATAAACACAGATACGCAGTATTTT.

This clone was detected many times. The rearrangement links TRBV5-4 to TRBJ2-2; tentatively, D is TRBD2 (6 bases). This CDR3 has 15 residues. Germline V CDR1 and CDR2: SGHNT, YYREEE (reference sequence). V lost 4 bases and J 6 bases, leaving 16 bases between the germline ends. The CDR3 loop reads CASSRGELSAGELFF. The CDR3 nucleotides are TGTGCCAGCAGCCGCGGGGAGTTATCGGCCGGGGAGCTGTTTTTT.

In this sample, this clone turned up a few times. This chain joins TRBV19 and TRBJ2-7; TRBD2 matches 9 bases. The J segment lost 2 bases and the V segment lost 5 bases, leaving 7 bases of the junction unmatched. The CDR3 has 15 residues. Per germline, CDR1 LNHDA and CDR2 SQIVND (reference sequence). The CDR3 spells CASSGGTSNPYEQYF. CDR3 bases: TGTGCCAGTAGTGGCGGGACTAGCAATCCCTACGAGCAGTACTTC.

In this sample, this clone turned up many times. The chain uses TRBV6-5 and TRBJ2-6, with unresolved D. The V and J ends lost 2 bases and 1 base respectively, with 9 bases between them. Germline CDR1 and CDR2: MNHEY and SVGAGI. The CDR3 sequence is 16 residues long. The DNA for the CDR3 is TGTGCCAGCAGTTACAACAGTGGTTCTGGGGCCAACGTCCTGACTTTC. This gives the protein CASSYNSGSGANVLTF.

The rearrangement links TRBV5-1 to TRBJ1-1; D is unresolved. This CDR3 is built from 14 residues. The germline V gene has CDR1 SGHRS and CDR2 YFSETQ. V was clipped by 5 bases and J by 0 bases, with 11 bases between them. The CDR3 DNA reads as TGCGCCAGCAGTTTCGGGAACATGAACACTGAAGCTTTCTTT. Amino acids: CASSFGNMNTEAFF.

The chain is built from TRBV4-1 and TRBJ2-7; 10 nucleotides line up with TRBD2. This CDR3 contains 15 residues. CDR1 MGHRA and CDR2 YSYEKL come from the germline V gene. V lost 2 bases, J lost 2 bases, and 3 bases stayed unmatched. CDR3 DNA: TGCGCCAGCAGCCAAAATCTAGCGGGAGCCTACGAGCAGTACTTC. This codes for CASSQNLAGAYEQYF.

This clone has only a few counts. The chain joins TRBV7-9 to TRBJ1-5, with 7 bases aligning to TRBD1. V was pared by 2 bases and J by 3 bases, with 4 bases of the junction left unmatched. The CDR3 contains 15 residues. Per the germline V gene, CDR1 is SEHNR and CDR2 is FQNEAQ (reference sequence). The chain's CDR3 is CASSLTGDHNQPQHF. CDR3 sequence (DNA): TGTGCCAGCAGCTTAACAGGGGATCACAATCAGCCCCAGCATTTT.

The chain links TRBV6-5 to TRBJ2-2, with D uncertain. This CDR3 region has 12 residues. The germline V gene has CDR1 MNHEY and CDR2 SVGAGI. The ends were cut back, 5 bases at V and 6 bases at J, with 7 bases in the middle. The DNA for the CDR3 is TGTGCCAGCAGTCTATTTTCCGGGGAGCTGTTTTTT. Protein product: CASSLFSGELFF.

On this clone: Compared with germline, one end of the junction differs, possibly owing to a read error. Other DNA variants within this sample encode the same CDR3. The gene calls are TRBV2 and TRBJ2-3; the D is unclear. The CDR3 extends over 13 amino acids. Germline assignment: CDR1 SNHLY and CDR2 FYNNEI. CDR3 sequence reads: CASRITEADTQYF. The CDR3 DNA reads TGCGCCAGCAGGATCACAGAAGCAGATACGCAGTATTTT.

This clone came up once. The chain recombines TRBV9 with TRBJ2-5; the match to TRBD1 covers 12 bases. J lost 4 bases, V lost 3 bases, and 4 bases had no gene match. CDR1 and CDR2 from the germline V gene are SGDLS and YYNGEE. The CDR3 has 15 amino acids. The CDR3 nucleotides are TGTGCCAGCAGCGCGGGACAGGGGGCTTTAGAGACCCAGTACTTC. It codes for CASSAGQGALETQYF.

This clone showed up many times. The rearrangement uses TRBV28 and TRBJ2-2; unclear D gene. This CDR3 spans 12 amino acids. Trimming left V 2 bases short and J 10 bases short, with 8 bases between. The germline V gene encodes CDR1 MDHEN and CDR2 SYDVKM. The CDR3: CASSLELLELFF. CDR3 in DNA: TGTGCCAGCAGTTTAGAATTACTGGAGCTGTTTTTT.

The chain has TRBV7-9 and TRBJ2-5, with D unresolved. Germline CDR1 reads SEHNR; CDR2 reads FQNEAQ (reference sequence). This CDR3 is 12 amino acids long. The V end lost 2 bases, the J end lost 7 bases, and 8 bases lay between the germline ends. DNA for the CDR3: TGTGCCAGCAGCTTAATTGCCGGGACCCAGTACTTC. The encoded protein is CASSLIAGTQYF.

This clone was seen only a few times. The chain is built from TRBV28 and TRBJ2-7; tentatively, D is TRBD1 (6 bases). This CDR3 is 14 amino acids long. With 6 bases removed from V and 5 bases from J, the gap between germline ends came to 17 bases. Germline CDR1 reads MDHEN; CDR2 reads SYDVKM. CDR3 region: CASRGFVSGDEQYF. In nucleotides, the CDR3 is TGTGCCAGCAGGGGGTTTGTCTCAGGGGACGAGCAGTACTTC.

The chain has TRBV18 and TRBJ2-5; D gene ambiguous. From germline, CDR1 is KGHSH and CDR2 LQKENI. Trimming removed 4 bases from V and 1 base from J, with 10 bases in between. The CDR3 consists of 14 residues. The CDR3 DNA is TGTGCCAGCTCACAAGAGAACCTCCAAGAGACCCAGTACTTC. Encoded protein: CASSQENLQETQYF.

This clone was observed a few times. The chain recombines TRBV7-2 with TRBJ1-2; D call uncertain. V lost 4 bases and J 11 bases, leaving 14 bases between the germline ends. Germline CDR1 reads SGHTA; CDR2 reads FQGNSA. The CDR3 consists of 12 residues. For the CDR3, the DNA is TGTGCCAGCAGCTCCCGGTCCACCCAATACACCTTC. Its protein is CASSSRSTQYTF. Full variable domain (missing parts from reference TRBV7-2 and TRBJ1-2): GAGVSQSPSNKVTEKGKDVELRCDPISGHTALYWYRQSLGQGLEFLIYFQGNSAPDKSGLPSDRFSAERTGGSVSTLTIQRTQQEDSAVYLCASSSRSTQYTFGSGTRLTVV.